The 25 T cell receptor beta chains in this list originate from one sample, sequenced in a study of T cell responses to AZD1222 COVID-19 vaccine. Sequenced by immunoSEQ multiplex PCR; TCRdb stores in-frame clones only, minus some. This table has some 120,000 clones, about 90% appearing once. The sample in question was peripheral blood, obtained on day 0 of MenACWY control vaccination. These receptors were collected from an adult in good health.

CDR3 sequence: CASSESGGRSPLHF. In nucleotides, the CDR3 is TGCGCCAGCAGTGAGTCAGGGGGCCGTTCACCCCTCCACTTT. This rearrangement joins TRBV10-2 to TRBJ1-6, with 7 bases lining up with TRBD1. The CDR3 length is 14 residues. Germline loops: CDR1 WSHSY, CDR2 SAAADI. V was pared by 0 bases and J by 9 bases, with 2 bases of the junction left unmatched.

The chain employs TRBV24-1 and TRBJ1-3; TRBD1 aligns across 10 bases. The V gene end was trimmed by 2 bases and the J gene end by 3 bases; junction bases not matched to a gene: 3. The CDR3 sequence is 16 residues long. Germline V gene lookup returns CDR1 KGHDR and CDR2 SFDVKD. Written as DNA, the CDR3 is TGTGCCACCAGTGATTCCCGGGACAGGGGTGGAAACACCATATATTTT. This translates into CATSDSRDRGGNTIYF.

This sequence joins TRBV7-2 and TRBJ2-1; TRBD2 matches 7 bases. The junction had 7 bases not matched to a gene; V was cut back by 5 bases and J by 9 bases. This CDR3 spans 13 amino acids. The germline V gene has CDR1 SGHTA and CDR2 FQGNSA. The CDR3 coding sequence is TGTGCCAGCAGCAAAGAGTGGGAGGGTGAGCAGTTCTTC. This encodes CASSKEWEGEQFF.

The genes are TRBV12-3 or TRBV12-4 and TRBJ2-7; the D is unclear. This CDR3 has 11 amino acids. The V end was cut by 3 bases, the J end by 6 bases, with 6 bases between. Here the CDR3 DNA reads TGTGCCAGCAGTTTTTTCGGCGAGCAGTACTTC. Translating gives CASSFFGEQYF.

J is TRBJ2-3 and V is TRBV6-2 or TRBV6-3; D call uncertain. V was cut by 5 bases and J by 5 bases, with 8 bases left in between. Germline CDR1 is MNHEY and CDR2 is SVGEGT. This CDR3 is built from 12 residues. CDR3 sequence reads: CASSPPGDTQYF. Here the CDR3 DNA reads TGTGCCAGCAGTCCACCGGGAGATACGCAGTATTTT.

The chain couples TRBV6-1 to TRBJ1-2; D is uncertain. Trimming took 3 bases from V and 4 from J, leaving 12 bases between them. This CDR3 contains 14 residues. Germline-derived CDR1 and CDR2 are MNHNS and SASEGT. The CDR3 DNA reads TGTGCCAGCAGTGAGTTGGTCACTGGCTATGGCTACACCTTC. Amino acids: CASSELVTGYGYTF.

The V and J genes are TRBV28 and TRBJ2-7, with 9 bases identical to TRBD1. The ends lost 6 bases at V and 2 bases at J; junction bases unmatched: 8. Germline V gene sequence: CDR1 MDHEN, CDR2 SYDVKM. The CDR3 is 15 amino acids. The CDR3 protein is CASRTGGEGTYEQYF. DNA for the CDR3: TGTGCCAGCAGGACAGGGGGGGAGGGCACCTACGAGCAGTACTTC.

The genes are TRBV29-1 and TRBJ1-2; D gene ambiguous. Germline-derived CDR1 and CDR2 are SQVTM and ANQGSEA. V dropped 4 bases and J dropped 8 bases, with 2 bases sitting between them. The CDR3 sequence is 8 residues long. The chain's CDR3 is CSVAGYTF. The CDR3 region has the DNA TGCAGCGTTGCGGGCTACACCTTC.

The chain uses TRBV5-1 and TRBJ2-2; TRBD2 matches 14 bases. The CDR3 runs to 16 residues. Germline V gives CDR1 SGHRS, CDR2 YFSETQ. Trimming removed 3 bases from V and 6 bases from J; junction bases left unmatched: 4. The CDR3 loop reads CASSWTSGRKAGELFF. The CDR3 region has the DNA TGCGCCAGCAGCTGGACTAGCGGGAGGAAGGCCGGGGAGCTGTTTTTT.

This sequence joins TRBV30 and TRBJ1-2; possible D gene TRBD1, 6 bases. Germline V CDR1 and CDR2: GTSNPN, SVGIG (reference sequence). This CDR3 contains 13 residues. The V end was cut by 3 bases, the J end by 5 bases, with 13 bases between. CDR3 region: CAWSSDRPYGYTF. DNA for the CDR3: TGTGCCTGGAGCTCAGACAGGCCTTATGGCTACACCTTC.

The J gene is TRBJ1-2, the V gene TRBV5-1; TRBD1 matches at 8 bases. The CDR3 has 12 residues. Germline V lookup: CDR1 SGHRS, CDR2 YFSETQ. The V segment lost 2 bases and the J segment 10 bases; nucleotides outside the gene matches: 4. The CDR3 nucleotides read TGCGCCAGCAGCTTAGGACAGGGTTACTACACCTTC. This codes for CASSLGQGYYTF.

The chain joins TRBV7-2 to TRBJ1-5; maybe TRBD1 (5 bases). The CDR3 contains 16 residues. In germline, CDR1 is SGHTA, CDR2 FQGNSA. V was clipped by 6 bases and J by 3 bases, with 18 bases between them. CDR3 sequence: CASSSDSPTFNQPQHF. The CDR3 region has the DNA TGTGCCAGCAGTTCCGACAGTCCCACCTTCAATCAGCCCCAGCATTTT.

The J gene is TRBJ2-7, the V gene TRBV28; a weak D match, TRBD1 (6 bases). Trimming shortened V by 6 bases and J by 5 bases, and 20 bases separated the two germline ends. Germline assignment: CDR1 MDHEN and CDR2 SYDVKM. The CDR3 spans 15 residues. In nucleotides, the CDR3 is TGTGCCAGCAGCTCTCACGAAACAGGGACCCACGAGCAGTACTTC. Translation: CASSSHETGTHEQYF.

The V gene is TRBV3-1 (or the pseudogene TRBV3-2), the J gene TRBJ1-1; D gene ambiguous. The V and J ends lost 0 bases and 6 bases respectively, with 14 bases between them. The germline gives CDR1 LGHDT, CDR2 YNNKEL (reference sequence). The CDR3 is 15 amino acids. CDR3 sequence reads: CASSQEGWGGPEAFF. The CDR3 nucleotides are TGTGCCAGCAGCCAAGAGGGGTGGGGAGGGCCTGAAGCTTTCTTT.

The chain has TRBV11-2 and TRBJ2-7; the D gene is possibly TRBD1 (5 bases). CDR1 and CDR2 from the germline V gene are SGHAT and FQNNGV. This CDR3 region has 13 residues. V was clipped by 4 bases and J by 7 bases, with 14 bases between them. CDR3 sequence reads: CASSSIRTPEQYF. Written as DNA, the CDR3 is TGTGCCAGCAGCTCCATAAGGACACCTGAGCAGTACTTC.

The J gene is TRBJ1-2, the V gene TRBV18; 11 bases fit TRBD1. Trimming cost V 1 base and J 7 bases; bases outside gene matches: 5. CDR1 KGHSH and CDR2 LQKENI come from the germline V gene. The CDR3 is made up of 15 amino acids. This CDR3 reads CASSPQRDRGSGYTF. For the CDR3, the DNA is TGTGCCAGCTCACCACAGCGGGACAGGGGGTCTGGCTACACCTTC.

The chain links TRBV14 to TRBJ1-2; D uncertain. The V gene lost 4 bases and the J gene lost 2 bases, with 5 bases spanning the gap. From germline, CDR1 is SGHDN and CDR2 FVKESK. The CDR3 runs 12 residues. The CDR3 bases are TGTGCCAGCAGCCCACAGAACTATGGCTACACCTTC. It specifies CASSPQNYGYTF.

The CDR3, as DNA: TGCAGCGGGGCTTGGGGTCTTAATGAAAAACTGTTTTTT. This codes for CSGAWGLNEKLFF. The J gene is TRBJ1-4, the V gene TRBV29-1; D not certain. Germline V gene data show CDR1 as SQVTM and CDR2 as ANQGSEA. This CDR3 comprises 13 residues. Trimming took 7 bases from V and 4 from J, leaving 13 bases between them.

The CDR3 region is CASSEDSGRARTQYF. Here the CDR3 DNA reads TGTGCCAGCAGTGAAGATAGCGGGAGGGCACGTACGCAGTATTTT. This chain connects TRBV6-4 to TRBJ2-3; the match to TRBD2 covers 11 bases. The CDR3 covers 15 residues. The V and J ends lost 3 bases and 8 bases, in that order; junction bases with no gene match: 7. In germline, CDR1 is MRHNA, CDR2 SNTAGT.

V and J are TRBV5-1 and TRBJ2-5; 14 bases align to TRBD2. The germline V gene encodes CDR1 SGHRS and CDR2 YFSETQ. V shed 5 bases and J 4 bases; nucleotides not matched to a gene: 7. The CDR3 loop spans 16 amino acids. CDR3 coding DNA: TGCGCCAGCAGGGCCCAGGGGACTAGCGGGGGAGAGACCCAGTACTTC. This codes for CASRAQGTSGGETQYF.

The rearrangement uses TRBV28 and TRBJ1-1; D gene unclear. Germline loops: CDR1 MDHEN, CDR2 SYDVKM. This CDR3 is built from 14 residues. V was shortened by 3 bases and J by 4 bases, with 12 bases between the two germline ends. CDR3 amino acids: CASSLFQASTEAFF. The CDR3 bases are TGTGCCAGCAGTTTGTTCCAAGCTAGCACTGAAGCTTTCTTT. Combining the CDR3 with reference TRBV28 and TRBJ1-1 gives the whole variable domain DVKVTQSSRYLVKRTGEKVFLECVQDMDHENMFWYRQDPGLGLRLIYFSYDVKMKEKGDIPEGYSVSREKKERFSLILESASTNQTSMYLCASSLFQASTEAFFGQGTRLTVV.

This rearrangement joins TRBV7-9 to TRBJ1-4, with 7 bases that match TRBD1. With V trimmed by 4 bases and J by 6 bases, 8 bases remained unmatched. The CDR3 consists of 15 residues. Germline lookup yields CDR1 SEHNR and CDR2 FQNEAQ (reference sequence). The CDR3 DNA reads TGTGCCAGCAGCTCAGGGGGGGAAATACATGAAAAACTGTTTTTT. This gives the protein CASSSGGEIHEKLFF.

The chain uses TRBV30 and TRBJ1-4, with D perhaps TRBD1 (5 bases). The CDR3 runs 14 residues. Trimming removed 6 bases at V and 3 bases at J, with 14 bases between. Germline CDR1 reads GTSNPN; CDR2 reads SVGIG (reference sequence). The CDR3 sequence is CACGGGTPNEKLFF. The CDR3 DNA sequence: TGTGCCTGTGGGGGGGGGACCCCTAATGAAAAACTGTTTTTT.

The chain couples TRBV24-1 to TRBJ2-2; D is perhaps TRBD1 (5 bases). The CDR3 runs to 13 residues. The V gene lost 7 bases and the J gene lost 3 bases, with 8 bases spanning the gap. Germline CDR1 and CDR2: KGHDR and SFDVKD. The CDR3 DNA reads TGTGCCACCAGACAGGAGCACACCGGGGAGCTGTTTTTT. Its protein product is CATRQEHTGELFF.

J is TRBJ1-1 and V is TRBV27, with D uncertain. The germline CDR1 and CDR2 sequences are MNHEY and SMNVEV (reference sequence). CDR3 length: 10 residues. V lost 11 bases and J lost 1, with 5 bases in between. CDR3 protein: CAPGNTEAFF. CDR3 nucleotide sequence: TGTGCCCCGGGGAACACTGAAGCTTTCTTT.